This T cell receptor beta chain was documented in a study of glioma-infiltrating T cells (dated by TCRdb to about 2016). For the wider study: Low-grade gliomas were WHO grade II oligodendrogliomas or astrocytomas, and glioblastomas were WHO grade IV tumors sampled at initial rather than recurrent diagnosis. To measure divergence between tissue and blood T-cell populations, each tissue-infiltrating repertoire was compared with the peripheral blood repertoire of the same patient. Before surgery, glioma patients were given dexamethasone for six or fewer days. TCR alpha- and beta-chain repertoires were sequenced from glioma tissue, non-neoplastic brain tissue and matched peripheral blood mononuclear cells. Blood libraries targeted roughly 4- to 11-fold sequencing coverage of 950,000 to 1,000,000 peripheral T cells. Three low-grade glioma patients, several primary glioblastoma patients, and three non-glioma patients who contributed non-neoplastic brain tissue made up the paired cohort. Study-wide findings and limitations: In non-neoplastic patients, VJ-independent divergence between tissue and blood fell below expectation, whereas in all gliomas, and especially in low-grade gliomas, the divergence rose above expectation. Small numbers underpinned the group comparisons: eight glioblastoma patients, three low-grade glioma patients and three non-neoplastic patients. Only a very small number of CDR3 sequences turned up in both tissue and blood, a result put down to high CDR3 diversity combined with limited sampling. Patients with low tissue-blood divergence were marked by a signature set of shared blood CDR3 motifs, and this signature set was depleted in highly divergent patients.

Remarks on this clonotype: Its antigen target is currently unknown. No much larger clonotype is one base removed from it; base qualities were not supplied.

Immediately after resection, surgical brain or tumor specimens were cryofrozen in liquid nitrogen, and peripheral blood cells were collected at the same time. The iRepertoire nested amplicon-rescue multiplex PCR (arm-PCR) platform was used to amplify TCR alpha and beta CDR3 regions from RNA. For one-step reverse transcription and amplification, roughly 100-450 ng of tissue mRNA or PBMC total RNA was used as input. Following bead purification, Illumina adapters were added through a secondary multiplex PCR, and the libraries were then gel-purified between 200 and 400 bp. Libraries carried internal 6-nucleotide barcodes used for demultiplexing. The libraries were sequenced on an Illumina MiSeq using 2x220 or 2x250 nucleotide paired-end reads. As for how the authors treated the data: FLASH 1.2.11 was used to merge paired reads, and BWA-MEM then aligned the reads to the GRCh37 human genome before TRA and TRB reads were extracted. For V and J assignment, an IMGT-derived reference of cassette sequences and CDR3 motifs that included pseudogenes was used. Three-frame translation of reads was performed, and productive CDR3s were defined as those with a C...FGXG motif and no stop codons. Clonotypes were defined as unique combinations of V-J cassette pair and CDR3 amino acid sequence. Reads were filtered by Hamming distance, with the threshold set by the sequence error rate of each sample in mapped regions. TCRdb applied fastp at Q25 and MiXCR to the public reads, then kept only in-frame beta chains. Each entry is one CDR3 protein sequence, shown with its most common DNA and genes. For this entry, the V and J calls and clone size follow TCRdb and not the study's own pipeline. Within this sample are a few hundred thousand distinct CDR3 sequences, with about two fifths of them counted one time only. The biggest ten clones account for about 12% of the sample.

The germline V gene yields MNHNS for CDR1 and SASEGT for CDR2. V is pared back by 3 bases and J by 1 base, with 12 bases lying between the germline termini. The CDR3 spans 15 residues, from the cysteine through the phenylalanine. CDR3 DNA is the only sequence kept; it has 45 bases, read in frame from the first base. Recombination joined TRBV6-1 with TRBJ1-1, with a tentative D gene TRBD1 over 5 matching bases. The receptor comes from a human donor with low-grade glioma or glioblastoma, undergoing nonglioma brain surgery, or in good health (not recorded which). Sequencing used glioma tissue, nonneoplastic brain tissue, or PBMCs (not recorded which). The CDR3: CASSEVAGWNTEAFF. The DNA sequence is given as TGTGCCAGCAGTGAGGTGGCAGGGTGGAACACTGAAGCTTTCTTT.